The source of this T cell receptor beta chain is a study of shared clonotypes between healthy human individuals (dated by TCRdb to 2019 to 2021). General notes on the study: The cohort included a few men and a couple of women between 18 and 49 years of age. Per donor, three plates each were used for CD4 naive and CD4 memory, two for CD8 naive, and one for CD8 memory. Blood TCR repertoires of five healthy adults were deeply sequenced to estimate repertoire size and the extent of clonotype sharing between individuals. To increase sequencing depth and limit assay-specific biases, different laboratories used diverse techniques to prepare libraries and sequence TCR repertoires. Each donor's leukapheresis produced roughly between roughly 0.9 and 9 billion PBMCs. Results the study describes overall, beyond this receptor: Incomplete sequencing was indicated by rarefaction of sorted-subset datasets, despite the large sequencing depth. Naive subsets generally had larger estimated clonotype richness than memory subsets. About 5% of naive CD4, 3.5% of naive CD8, 2.3% of memory CD4, and around 0.4% of memory CD8 clonotypes were shared across several donors. Based on pairwise subsampling, the degree of clonotype sharing among donors was expected to be affected by sequencing depth. Only blood was sampled, and tissue TCR repertoires likely differ from those in blood. Clonotypes shared by all four sorted-subset donors showed higher generation probabilities than non-shared clonotypes. The genetic and exposure-history diversity represented was limited by the small number of donors.

Trimming leaves V shorter by 6 bases and J shorter by 6 bases, with the junction holding 13 bases beyond the gene matches. Via the germline V gene (reference sequence), CDR1 is SGHNT and CDR2 YYREEE. Taken from cysteine to phenylalanine, the CDR3 has 15 residues. The sequence is cut down to CDR3 DNA, 45 bases in frame from base 1. This clone was observed a single time. It lacks a known antigen. The sample holds no much larger clone one base away, and base qualities are not on file. CD8 naive samples were CD45RO-negative cells positively selected for CCR7, giving a CD45RA+CCR7+ population that excluded TemRA cells. Healthy HIV-negative adults with no recently reported acute infections or vaccinations were included as donors. All donors were Caucasian adults living in Nashville, Tennessee, USA. Blood was collected by leukapheresis, and PBMCs were isolated by Ficoll-Histopaque density gradient centrifugation and then cryopreserved in liquid nitrogen vapor phase. Purity and quantity of every magnetically sorted T cell population were checked by analytical flow cytometry. Genomic DNA was isolated from every sorted fraction and measured by UV absorbance on a Nanodrop 2000c.

Using the deep immunoSEQ assay, TCR CDR3 regions were amplified from genomic DNA by multiplex PCR. Genomic DNA extracted from each cell subset was distributed evenly over all wells of several immunoSEQ 96-well plates, and each plate served as one replicate. Each replicate PCR for sorted subsets received around 200 ng genomic DNA, equal to around 32,000 T cell genomes. Purified libraries were quantified with a Qubit 3.0 fluorometer, sized on a Bioanalyzer 2100, and re-quantified with the KAPA Library Quantification kit. Each immunoSEQ 96-well plate was sequenced on its own single-read 150-cycle Illumina NextSeq 550 flow cell. The paper's data handling went like this. Because only junctional sequences without quality scores were contained in the immunoSEQ output, filtering matching that applied to full-length reads could not be performed. To assign V/J genes and CDR3, sequences were annotated using PyIR, a Python wrapper for IgBLAST v1.9, with IMGT germline references. Reads were filtered out if the reads had weak V/J assignments (E-value above 1e-6), no CDR3, stop codons, out-of-frame junctions, or ambiguous translated residues. V3J clonotypes were defined by identical inferred V gene, J gene, and CDR3 amino acid sequence. Percentage overlap between repertoires was calculated by dividing the number of shared unique clonotypes by the size of the smaller repertoire. Repertoire richness was assessed with RTK rarefaction, the Chao1 estimator, and Recon v2.1 estimates of unobserved clonotypes. Generation probabilities for all TCRbeta clonotypes obtained by the gDNA method from a handful of donors were computed using OLGA. TCRdb re-hosts the immuneACCESS table, in-frame sequences only. Its copies lack some clones; in the studies checked, an unresolved V gene accounts for under half of them, and the cause for the rest is not known. V and J calls and clone size are given by that table; D and trimming were obtained from the DNA. In all, the sample holds just over 2,000,000 clones, and about 95% of those were seen once. 1% to 1.3% of the sample belongs to the ten largest clones.

Material for sequencing was naive CD8+ T cells sorted from blood. This sample's cell subset or site label indicates: CD45RA+CCR7+. The clonotype comes from a man between 18 and 29 years old in good health. The chain is assembled from TRBV5-4 and TRBJ2-3; the central 7 bases match TRBD2. The DNA sequence is as follows: TGTGCCAGCACCTTTTGGGGAGGGCCGAGTGATACGCAGTATTTT. It translates as CASTFWGGPSDTQYF.